The 5 T cell receptor beta chains below all came from one sample that was sequenced in a study of T cells after yellow fever vaccination. One entry per CDR3 protein results from TCRdb running MiXCR on the 5' RACE reads. In the table there are hundreds of thousands of distinct CDR3 sequences, about 14% of which are singletons. The sample consisted of PBMCs, taken on the day of the yellow fever booster vaccination. The receptor set was obtained from a man aged 25 to 40 who received the YFV17D yellow fever vaccine.

This clonotype has only a few counts. The DNA is omitted, as the CDR3 cannot be located on it reliably, and the CDR3 follows TCRdb's listing. The chain couples TRBV2 to TRBJ2-3; TRBD2 reflects the table's D call only, with no check against the DNA. Per germline, CDR1 SNHLY and CDR2 FYNNEI. Ends included, the CDR3 has 23 residues. The CDR3 is CASRDTAGGPQIRSILAPDTQYF.

A few counts support this clonotype. The CDR3 nucleotides are TGTGCCAGCAGCTGGACTAGCGGGAGCGACAATGAGCAGTTCTTC. It specifies CASSWTSGSDNEQFF. V gene TRBV5-5 combines with J gene TRBJ2-1; 13 bases map to TRBD2. The CDR3 spans 15 residues. The trim removed 3 bases at V and 5 bases at J, leaving 2 bases unmatched. Germline assignment: CDR1 SGHKS and CDR2 YYEKEE (reference sequence).

V and J are TRBV27 and TRBJ2-1; perhaps TRBD2 as D (7 bases). The CDR3 has 14 amino acids. With 3 bases removed from V and 8 bases from J, the gap between germline ends came to 14 bases. Per the germline V gene, CDR1 is MNHEY and CDR2 is SMNVEV (reference sequence). The CDR3 here is CASSFRGAGYEQFF. The CDR3 DNA reads TGTGCCAGCAGTTTTCGGGGGGCTGGGTATGAGCAGTTCTTC.

The chain carries TRBV28 and TRBJ1-2; D is unresolved. Germline V lookup: CDR1 MDHEN, CDR2 SYDVKM. The length of the CDR3 is 13 residues. V was clipped by 3 bases and J by 7 bases, with 12 bases between them. Here the CDR3 reads CASSFSNSGGYTF. The CDR3 region has the DNA TGTGCCAGCAGTTTTTCCAACAGCGGTGGCTACACCTTC.

This clonotype occurred a few times. This chain connects TRBV7-2 to TRBJ2-5; 9 nucleotides line up with TRBD1. The germline V gene encodes CDR1 SGHTA and CDR2 FQGNSA. This CDR3 comprises 15 residues. The V gene end was trimmed by 0 bases and the J gene end by 6 bases; junction bases not matched to a gene: 5. CDR3 amino acids: CASSLARTGVQTQYF. The CDR3 bases are TGTGCCAGCAGCTTAGCACGGACAGGGGTGCAGACCCAGTACTTC. The full variable domain, its missing parts supplied by reference TRBV7-2 and TRBJ2-5, is GAGVSQSPSNKVTEKGKDVELRCDPISGHTALYWYRQSLGQGLEFLIYFQGNSAPDKSGLPSDRFSAERTGGSVSTLTIQRTQQEDSAVYLCASSLARTGVQTQYFGPGTRLLVL.